This TCR beta chain was sequenced for a study of immune evolution from preneoplasia to lung adenocarcinoma. Study as a whole: HLA loss of heterozygosity: roughly 6.4% AIS, about 15% MIA, about 35% ADC, none AAH. Study-level findings and limits: Top clone frequencies peaked in normal lung, apparently declining through invasive adenocarcinoma. Clonality was highest in normal lung, lower in later-stage lesions apparently.

The assay was immunoSEQ multiplex PCR, and TCRdb's table has in-frame clones only and misses some. Of 10,000 or so clones in the sample, about 88% are singletons; the top ten hold less than 3.5%. For this clone: The antigen is undetermined.

The clonotype was recovered from a person aged 70 to 85 with invasive lung adenocarcinoma. Some clones in this sample may be carry-over from other donors' samples. Sequences were obtained from FFPE invasive lung adenocarcinoma tissue.

The CDR3 protein is CASSAGTGGSYEQYF. In DNA form, the CDR3 reads TGCGCCAGCAGTGCCGGGACAGGGGGCTCCTACGAGCAGTACTTC. The rearrangement joins TRBV10-1 to TRBJ2-7; 11 positions agree with TRBD1. The CDR3 has 15 amino acids. CDR1 is WNHNN and CDR2 is SYGVQD in the germline V gene (reference sequence). V was pared by 4 bases and J by 0 bases, with 2 bases of the junction left unmatched.